This T cell receptor (beta chain) emerged from a study of shared clonotypes between healthy human individuals. Generated by immunoSEQ multiplex PCR, the TCRdb table keeps only in-frame clones and is missing some. The sample lists millions of clones, just over 90% occurring once. Naive-designated CD8 cells lacked CD45RO, were positively enriched for CCR7, and omitted terminally differentiated effector memory CD45RA+ cells. The CDR3 runs to 15 residues. The V gene's germline CDR1 is SNHLY and CDR2 FYNNEI. V trimming: 1 base; J trimming: 5 bases; junction bases outside the gene matches: 6. J is TRBJ1-2 and V is TRBV2; 8 bases align to TRBD1. This receptor was obtained from a man between 18 and 35 years old in good health. Some clones in this sample may be carry-over from other donors' samples. Sample: naive CD8+ T cells from PBMCs. CDR3 DNA sequence: TGTGCCAGCAGTGAAGGGACAGGGAGAGTGTATGGCTACACCTTC. Amino acid sequence: CASSEGTGRVYGYTF. Full variable domain (missing parts from reference TRBV2 and TRBJ1-2): EPEVTQTPSHQVTQMGQEVILRCVPISNHLYFYWYRQILGQKVEFLVSFYNNEISEKSEIFDDQFSVERPDGSNFTLKIRSTKLEDSAMYFCASSEGTGRVYGYTFGSGTRLTVV.